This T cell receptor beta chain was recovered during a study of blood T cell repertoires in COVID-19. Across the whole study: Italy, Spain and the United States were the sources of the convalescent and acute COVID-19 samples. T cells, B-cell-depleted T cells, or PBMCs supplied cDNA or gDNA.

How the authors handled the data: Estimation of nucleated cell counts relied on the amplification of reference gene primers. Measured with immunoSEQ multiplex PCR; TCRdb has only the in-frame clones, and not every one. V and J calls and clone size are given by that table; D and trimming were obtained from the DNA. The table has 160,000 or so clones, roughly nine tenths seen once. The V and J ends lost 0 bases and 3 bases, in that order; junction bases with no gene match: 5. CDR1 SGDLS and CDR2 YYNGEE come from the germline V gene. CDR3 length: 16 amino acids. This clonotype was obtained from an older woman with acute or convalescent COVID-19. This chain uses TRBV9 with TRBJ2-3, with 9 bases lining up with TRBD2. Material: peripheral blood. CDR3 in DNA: TGTGCCAGCAGCGTAGAGCGGCTAGCGGGAACAGATACGCAGTATTTT. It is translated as CASSVERLAGTDTQYF.